One sample yielded the 16 T cell receptor beta chains listed below, sequenced in a study of T cell responses to AZD1222 COVID-19 vaccine. Libraries were prepared by immunoSEQ multiplex PCR; TCRdb keeps only in-frame clonotypes and omits some of them. The sample records fewer than 250,000 clones, approximately 94% being singletons. The specimen comprised peripheral blood, sampled on day 0 of MenACWY control vaccination. The receptors derive from an adult in good health.

The chain recombines TRBV7-3 with TRBJ2-1, with D possibly matching TRBD2 (5 bases). V dropped 3 bases and J dropped 10 bases, with 10 bases sitting between them. This CDR3 has 12 residues. Germline loops: CDR1 SGHTA, CDR2 FQGTGA. The CDR3 region has the DNA TGTGCCAGCAGCTTCGGGGAAGGAGAGCAGTTCTTC. This sequence encodes CASSFGEGEQFF.

The V call is TRBV12-3 or TRBV12-4, the J call TRBJ1-3; TRBD1 might be the D (5 bases). The V end was cut by 6 bases, the J end by 7 bases, with 13 bases between. The CDR3 consists of 13 residues. As DNA, the CDR3 is TGTGCCAGCAGGCCCTTGGGGGGGAACACCATATATTTT. Translating gives CASRPLGGNTIYF.

J is TRBJ1-1 and V is TRBV28; D unresolved. The length of the CDR3 is 14 residues. Germline lookup yields CDR1 MDHEN and CDR2 SYDVKM. Trimming took 6 bases from V and 7 from J, leaving 18 bases between them. In DNA, the CDR3 is TGTGCCAGCAGCTCGCCTCGGGGATGGCGTGAAGCTTTCTTT. Its protein product is CASSSPRGWREAFF.

The chain's CDR3 is CASRTGQVPNQPQHF. The DNA for the CDR3 is TGTGCCAGCAGAACAGGACAGGTGCCCAATCAGCCCCAGCATTTT. The chain employs TRBV2 and TRBJ1-5; the match to TRBD1 covers 7 bases. In germline, CDR1 is SNHLY, CDR2 FYNNEI. J gave up 3 bases and V 6 bases, and 8 bases lay outside the gene matches. The CDR3 spans 15 residues.

The chain uses TRBV9 and TRBJ2-2; D perhaps matches TRBD1 (7 bases). V dropped 7 bases and J dropped 2 bases, with 15 bases sitting between them. Germline assignment: CDR1 SGDLS and CDR2 YYNGEE. The CDR3 length is 15 residues. The CDR3 coding sequence is TGTGCCAGCCAAGGGGGGACAGTTAACACCGGGGAGCTGTTTTTT. It translates to CASQGGTVNTGELFF.

The V gene is TRBV4-1, the J gene TRBJ2-5; 8 nucleotides line up with TRBD2. The trim removed 8 bases at V and 4 bases at J, leaving 15 bases unmatched. The CDR3 has 16 amino acids. Germline V gene sequence: CDR1 MGHRA, CDR2 YSYEKL. CDR3 in DNA: TGCGCCAGCCTACACCTCGGGCGGGGGGCCCGAGAGACCCAGTACTTC. Amino acid sequence: CASLHLGRGARETQYF.

As for this clone: The sample carries other DNA sequences with the same CDR3. V is TRBV3-1 (or the pseudogene TRBV3-2) and J is TRBJ1-5, with D possibly being TRBD1 (5 bases). Trimming pared 1 base from V and 7 bases from J, leaving 8 bases between. The CDR3 loop spans 13 amino acids. Germline values: CDR1 LGHDT, CDR2 YNNKEL (reference sequence). This chain's CDR3 is CASSQGGGQPQHF. CDR3 nucleotide sequence: TGTGCCAGCAGCCAAGGGGGGGGACAGCCCCAGCATTTT.

The chain couples TRBV6-5 to TRBJ1-5; no firm D call. Per the germline V gene, CDR1 is MNHEY and CDR2 is SVGAGI. The V end was cut by 0 bases, the J end by 0 bases, with 9 bases between. The CDR3 contains 16 residues. CDR3 amino acids: CASSYSPPNSNQPQHF. As DNA, the CDR3 is TGTGCCAGCAGTTACTCCCCACCCAATAGCAATCAGCCCCAGCATTTT.

The gene calls are TRBV18 and TRBJ2-5; D possibly corresponds to TRBD1 (6 bases). V was trimmed by 5 bases and J by 3 bases, leaving 13 bases between them. This CDR3 region has 14 residues. Germline CDR1 is KGHSH and CDR2 is LQKENI. The CDR3 region is CASSKDTGKETQYF. DNA for the CDR3: TGTGCCAGCTCAAAAGATACAGGGAAAGAGACCCAGTACTTC.

The chain has TRBV5-4 and TRBJ2-5; D may be TRBD1 or TRBD2 (7 bases each). Germline assignment: CDR1 SGHNT and CDR2 YYREEE (reference sequence). The CDR3 is made up of 13 amino acids. The V gene lost 4 bases and the J gene lost 4 bases, with 11 bases spanning the gap. This CDR3 is CASSDREGETQYF. The CDR3 DNA is TGTGCCAGCAGCGACAGGGAGGGAGAGACCCAGTACTTC.

This clone was seen a single time. V usage is TRBV7-3 and J usage is TRBJ2-3; TRBD2 aligns across 13 bases. Per germline, CDR1 SGHTA and CDR2 FQGTGA. This CDR3 is built from 15 residues. With 5 bases clipped from V and 7 bases from J, the junction kept 6 bases outside the gene matches. CDR3 DNA sequence: TGTGCCAGCAGCCTAGGACTAGCGGGGGAGCATACGCAGTATTTT. It yields the protein CASSLGLAGEHTQYF.

The chain has TRBV6-5 and TRBJ2-7; D ambiguous. Trimming left V 7 bases short and J 3 bases short, with 13 bases between. This CDR3 is 13 amino acids long. Germline CDR1 is MNHEY and CDR2 is SVGAGI. CDR3 amino acids: CASIVSPNYEQYF. CDR3 sequence (DNA): TGTGCCAGCATCGTGTCTCCGAACTACGAGCAGTACTTC.

As for this clone: This specimen includes other DNA sequences encoding the same CDR3. This sequence joins TRBV18 and TRBJ2-1, with D possibly TRBD2 on 6 matching bases. From germline, CDR1 is KGHSH and CDR2 LQKENI. CDR3 size: 15 residues. With 2 bases removed from V and 0 bases from J, the gap between germline ends came to 8 bases. CDR3 protein: CASSPAGGSYNEQFF. The CDR3, as DNA: TGTGCCAGCTCACCAGCCGGGGGCTCCTACAATGAGCAGTTCTTC.

The rearrangement uses TRBV15 and TRBJ2-3, with a tentative D call TRBD2 (7 bases). Trimming took off 3 bases at V and 1 base at J, with 14 bases between the two ends. Germline-derived CDR1 and CDR2 are LNHNV and YYDKDF (reference sequence). The CDR3 has 16 amino acids. The CDR3 DNA reads as TGTGCCACCAGCAGCAGGGGCGCGGGGGGCACAGATACGCAGTATTTT. Its protein product is CATSSRGAGGTDTQYF. Filled out from reference TRBV15 and TRBJ2-3, the complete variable domain reads DAMVIQNPRYQVTQFGKPVTLSCSQTLNHNVMYWYQQKSSQAPKLLFHYYDKDFNNEADTPDNFQSRRPNTSFCFLDIRSPGLGDTAMYLCATSSRGAGGTDTQYFGPGTRLTVL.

This rearrangement joins TRBV6-5 to TRBJ1-5, with 8 bases identical to TRBD1. With 4 bases clipped from V and 5 bases from J, the junction kept 4 bases outside the gene matches. This CDR3 spans 14 amino acids. In germline, CDR1 is MNHEY, CDR2 SVGAGI. The CDR3 spells CASSFGQGHQPQHF. The CDR3 coding sequence is TGTGCCAGCAGTTTCGGACAGGGTCATCAGCCCCAGCATTTT.

This clone was recorded only once. The chain has TRBV7-3 and TRBJ2-2, with D possibly being TRBD2 (5 bases). Trimming pared 5 bases from V and 5 bases from J, leaving 18 bases between. There are 16 residues in the CDR3. Germline CDR1 and CDR2: SGHTA and FQGTGA. Here the CDR3 DNA reads TGTGCCAGCAGCCTGGACCCACATCGGGGAACCGGGGAGCTGTTTTTT. Its protein is CASSLDPHRGTGELFF. Combining the CDR3 with reference TRBV7-3 and TRBJ2-2 gives the whole variable domain GAGVSQTPSNKVTEKGKYVELRCDPISGHTALYWYRQSLGQGPEFLIYFQGTGAADDSGLPNDRFFAVRPEGSVSTLKIQRTERGDSAVYLCASSLDPHRGTGELFFGEGSRLTVL.